These 5 T cell receptor beta chains share one sample of origin, sequenced in a study of blood T cell repertoires in COVID-19. Some clones are missing from TCRdb's copy, which holds only in-frame ones; the method was immunoSEQ multiplex PCR. Here the sample spans 250,000 to 300,000 clones, about 89% being singletons. The specimen was PBMCs or T cells enriched from blood (not recorded which). These TCRs come from a man aged 40-49 years who had recovered from COVID-19.

The chain links TRBV9 to TRBJ1-2; D uncertain. The CDR3 sequence is 16 residues long. Germline assignment: CDR1 SGDLS and CDR2 YYNGEE. Trimming stripped 0 bases from V and 1 base from J, with 13 bases between. CDR3 in amino acids: CASSVGTGFNNYGYTF. The CDR3 nucleotides read TGTGCCAGCAGCGTAGGGACGGGGTTTAATAACTATGGCTACACCTTC.

DNA for the CDR3: TGTGCCACCAGCAGAGACGGCAGGGATAGTGAGCAGTTCTTC. Encoded protein: CATSRDGRDSEQFF. J is TRBJ2-1 and V is TRBV15; possible D gene TRBD1, 5 bases. The CDR3 consists of 14 residues. V was cut by 0 bases and J by 9 bases, with 12 bases left in between. From germline, CDR1 is LNHNV and CDR2 YYDKDF (reference sequence).

J is TRBJ1-1 and V is TRBV6-2 or TRBV6-3; D is ambiguous. The CDR3 totals 13 residues. Per the germline V gene, CDR1 is MNHEY and CDR2 is SVGEGT. The germline V and J ends were trimmed by 3 bases and 4 bases, with 9 bases remaining between them. CDR3 DNA: TGTGCCAGCAGTTATGAGGTTCCCACTGAAGCTTTCTTT. It is translated as CASSYEVPTEAFF.

This sequence joins TRBV5-1 and TRBJ1-2; D may be TRBD1 (6 bases). Trimming stripped 0 bases from V and 9 bases from J, with 18 bases between. The CDR3 covers 15 residues. Germline values: CDR1 SGHRS, CDR2 YFSETQ. This chain's CDR3 is CASSLGQGIYVSYTF. The CDR3 nucleotides are TGCGCCAGCAGCTTGGGGCAGGGGATCTATGTTAGCTACACCTTC. The full variable domain, rest sourced from reference TRBV5-1 and TRBJ1-2, is KAGVTQTPRYLIKTRGQQVTLSCSPISGHRSVSWYQQTPGQGLQFLFEYFSETQRNKGNFPGRFSGRQFSNSRSEMNVSTLELGDSALYLCASSLGQGIYVSYTFGSGTRLTVV.

This clone has only one observation. The rearrangement joins TRBV18 to TRBJ1-5; a weak D match, TRBD1 (5 bases). V lost 1 base and J 6 bases, leaving 13 bases between the germline ends. The CDR3 totals 15 residues. The germline gives CDR1 KGHSH, CDR2 LQKENI. CDR3 protein: CASSPLLTAGQPQHF. DNA of the CDR3: TGTGCCAGCTCACCACTTCTGACAGCAGGTCAGCCCCAGCATTTT.